This is a list of T cell receptor beta chains from one sample in a study of T cells after yellow fever vaccination. TCRdb used MiXCR to reprocess the 5' RACE reads, holding one entry per CDR3 protein. The sample shows 300,000 or so distinct CDR3 sequences, roughly 13% of them seen only once. The material sequenced was CD4+ T cells sorted from PBMCs, taken 45 days after the yellow fever booster vaccination. These receptor sequences come from a man younger than 40 who received the YFV17D yellow fever vaccine. Each CDR3 is given with its conserved first and last residue. The D gene is left open where the match is weak. Clone size is stated in some rows and not others, as once, few, many or a class when expanded.

NA	TRBV5-1	TRBD1	TRBJ2-7	TGCGCCAGCAGTTTAGGAACAGGGGGAAGCCTAGCGATTTACTACGAGCAGTACTTC	CASSLGTGGSLAIYYEQYF
NA	TRBV7-3	TRBD2	TRBJ2-1	TGTGCCAGCAGCCCAACTAGCGGGAGGGCCATTGAGCAGTTCTTC	CASSPTSGRAIEQFF
NA	TRBV5-6	NA	TRBJ2-5	TGTGCCAGCAGCTTGGCCGGGGGGACCCAGTACTTC	CASSLAGGTQYF
few	TRBV6-1	NA	TRBJ1-6	TGTGCCAGCAGAGATGGCAGCAGACTTTCACCCCTCCACTTT	CASRDGSRLSPLHF
NA	TRBV6-5	TRBD2	TRBJ2-3	TGTGCCAGCAGTCCCCTGACTAGCGGGAGGGCCGAAGATACGCAGTATTTT	CASSPLTSGRAEDTQYF
NA	TRBV29-1	NA	TRBJ2-1	TGCAGCGTTGACTCCTCCTACAATGAGCAGTTCTTC	CSVDSSYNEQFF
NA	TRBV12-3/TRBV12-4	NA	TRBJ2-5	TGTGCCAGCAGTCCAAGCGGACCCCAAGAGACCCAGTACTTC	CASSPSGPQETQYF
few	TRBV29-1	TRBD2	TRBJ2-2	TGCAGCGTCTTAGCGGGAGAGAGCACCGGGGAGCTGTTTTTT	CSVLAGESTGELFF
NA	TRBV7-2	NA	TRBJ2-4	TGTGCCAGCAGCTTAGGGGACACCCGCAAAAACATTCAGTACTTC	CASSLGDTRKNIQYF
few	TRBV5-6	NA	TRBJ2-1	TGTGCCAGCAGCCTCCGCCTGTCAGGCGCTACACCGGGGAATGAGCAGTTCTTC	CASSLRLSGATPGNEQFF
NA	TRBV7-8	NA	TRBJ1-1	TGTGCCAGCAGCTACCCAGGAGGGGGAGGGAACACTGAAGCTTTCTTT	CASSYPGGGGNTEAFF